Following are 12 T cell receptor beta chains from one sample sequenced in a study of siplizumab effects on memory and regulatory T cells. This table comes from immunoSEQ multiplex PCR, and its TCRdb copy is limited to in-frame clones, with some not included. In the table there are about 100,000 clones, over 90% of which are singletons. The sequencing sample was made of non-Treg CD4+ T cells sorted from blood. Receptors were obtained from a human donor in good health.

The chain is built from TRBV2 and TRBJ1-1; 7 bases match TRBD1. Unmatched junction bases numbered 5, after V lost 8 bases and J lost 2 bases. This CDR3 is 13 amino acids long. Per the germline V gene, CDR1 is SNHLY and CDR2 is FYNNEI. CDR3 loop: CASLRQGNTEAFF. CDR3 DNA sequence: TGTGCCAGCTTGAGACAGGGAAACACTGAAGCTTTCTTT.

The J gene is TRBJ2-3, the V gene TRBV19; D is possibly TRBD1 (6 bases). CDR3 length: 15 amino acids. V shed 4 bases and J shed 0 bases, with 11 bases lying between them. Germline V gives CDR1 LNHDA, CDR2 SQIVND (reference sequence). This CDR3 is CASSSGTPSTDTQYF. CDR3 coding DNA: TGTGCCAGTAGTAGTGGGACACCTAGCACAGATACGCAGTATTTT. Full variable domain (rest looked up from reference TRBV19 and TRBJ2-3): DGGITQSPKYLFRKEGQNVTLSCEQNLNHDAMYWYRQDPGQGLRLIYYSQIVNDFQKGDIAEGYSVSREKKESFPLTVTSAQKNPTAFYLCASSSGTPSTDTQYFGPGTRLTVL.

The chain has TRBV19 and TRBJ2-1; 8 bases line up with TRBD2. The trim removed 3 bases at V and 4 bases at J, leaving 5 bases unmatched. Germline V gene data show CDR1 as LNHDA and CDR2 as SQIVND (reference sequence). This CDR3 has 15 amino acids. CDR3 residues: CASSIRSGMYNEQFF. The CDR3 coding sequence is TGTGCCAGTAGTATTCGTAGCGGGATGTACAATGAGCAGTTCTTC.

The J gene is TRBJ2-6, the V gene TRBV7-8; D ambiguous. CDR3 length: 15 amino acids. CDR1 and CDR2 from the germline V gene are SGHVS and FQNEAQ. V shed 6 bases and J shed 0 bases, with 9 bases lying between them. The CDR3 DNA reads TGTGCCAGCAGTTATGTCCTCTCTGGGGCCAACGTCCTGACTTTC. It yields the protein CASSYVLSGANVLTF.

This chain joins TRBV6-1 and TRBJ2-7; no firm D call. CDR3 length: 14 amino acids. Trimming removed 4 bases at V and 2 bases at J, with 12 bases between. Germline V gene sequence: CDR1 MNHNS, CDR2 SASEGT. The CDR3 nucleotides read TGTGCCAGCAGTGCAGGACCCCAGGCCTACGAGCAGTACTTC. Its translation is CASSAGPQAYEQYF.

In its sample, this clone was seen once. The V call is TRBV18, the J call TRBJ1-2; D unresolved. Germline V gene data show CDR1 as KGHSH and CDR2 as LQKENI. The ends were cut back, 3 bases at V and 4 bases at J, with 12 bases in the middle. The CDR3 extends over 14 amino acids. This chain's CDR3 is CASSPPQIGYGYTF. CDR3 DNA sequence: TGTGCCAGCTCACCTCCGCAGATCGGCTATGGCTACACCTTC.

The rearrangement uses TRBV6-4 and TRBJ2-2; D is possibly TRBD1 (5 bases). Trimming removed 5 bases at V and 2 bases at J, with 9 bases between. Germline CDR1 and CDR2: MRHNA and SNTAGT. The CDR3 has 14 amino acids. CDR3: CASSRQYNTGELFF. DNA for the CDR3: TGTGCCAGCAGTCGACAGTATAACACCGGGGAGCTGTTTTTT.

V is TRBV7-9 and J is TRBJ2-5; possible D gene TRBD1, 7 bases. This CDR3 comprises 17 residues. V was cut by 5 bases and J by 5 bases, with 24 bases left in between. CDR1 is SEHNR and CDR2 is FQNEAQ in the germline V gene (reference sequence). The chain's CDR3 is CASSPQEGAYRLETQYF. The DNA of the CDR3 is TGTGCCAGCAGCCCACAGGAGGGGGCGTATCGTCTGGAGACCCAGTACTTC.

The J gene is TRBJ2-3, the V gene TRBV4-1; no clear D. Germline V CDR1 and CDR2: MGHRA, YSYEKL. V was pared by 0 bases and J by 0 bases, with 10 bases between. This CDR3 contains 16 residues. The CDR3 is CASSQEPNPSTDTQYF. The CDR3 region has the DNA TGCGCCAGCAGCCAAGAACCTAACCCTAGCACAGATACGCAGTATTTT.

In nucleotides, the CDR3 is TGTGCCATCAGTGAGGCCCGGGTGGGCCAGCCCCAGCATTTT. It codes for CAISEARVGQPQHF. The chain joins TRBV10-3 to TRBJ1-5; D gene unclear. The CDR3 loop spans 14 amino acids. Trimming pared 2 bases from V and 7 bases from J, leaving 12 bases between. CDR1 is ENHRY and CDR2 is SYGVKD in the germline V gene.

The CDR3 DNA follows: TGTGCCACCACCAGAGGGTTTCGGGGAGGGAACTATGGCTACACCTTC. Amino acid sequence: CATTRGFRGGNYGYTF. V gene TRBV5-8 combines with J gene TRBJ1-2; no clear D. V was clipped by 9 bases and J by 2 bases, with 23 bases between them. Germline loops: CDR1 SGHTS, CDR2 YDEGEE. This CDR3 region has 16 residues.

This chain links TRBV18 with TRBJ2-3; D call uncertain. The CDR3 extends over 14 amino acids. Germline V gene sequence: CDR1 KGHSH, CDR2 LQKENI. Trimming took off 6 bases at V and 5 bases at J, with 15 bases between the two ends. CDR3 DNA sequence: TGTGCCAGCTCCCCTACCGGTGGGGAAGATACGCAGTATTTT. Amino acids: CASSPTGGEDTQYF.